This T cell receptor beta chain comes out of a study of T cells in Graves' hyperthyroidism and ophthalmopathy. From RNA transcripts, TCR beta CDR3 regions were amplified. Primed by the HTBI set, a first-round RT-PCR was run on the TCR CDR3. TCRdb reprocessed the multiplex PCR reads with MiXCR, giving one entry per CDR3 protein. Among 300,000 or so distinct CDR3 sequences, approximately 17% were seen once, and the ten largest hold just over 55%. The diagnostic basis comprised clinical symptoms, serum thyroxine and TRAb, thyroid ultrasound and orbital computed tomography. Study-level points and caveats: Classification by a 13 V-J model distinguished ophthalmopathy from stable hyperthyroidism.

This clonotype has ten or more counts. Its antigen is currently unknown. This TCR came from a woman aged 60-70 years with Graves' ophthalmopathy. Sequencing used blood.

CDR3 coding DNA: TGTGCCAGCAGCCCGGGACTCCGTGCCTACGAGCAGTACTTC. This translates into CASSPGLRAYEQYF. The chain joins TRBV7-2 to TRBJ2-7, with D possibly TRBD2 on 6 matching bases. The germline V gene has CDR1 SGHTA and CDR2 FQGNSA. This CDR3 comprises 14 residues. Trimming removed 5 bases at V and 2 bases at J, with 13 bases between.